A selection of T cell receptor beta chains follows, all from one sample in a study of PD-L1 blockade in urothelial cancer. The repertoire was sequenced with immunoSEQ multiplex PCR; TCRdb's copy has only in-frame clones and lacks some. The sample shows 68,000 or so clones, around 81% of them seen only once. Sequencing used PBMCs, obtained around atezolizumab (anti-PD-L1) treatment. The receptors were gathered from a man aged 65 to 79 with urothelial cancer. CDR3s include the opening cysteine and the closing phenylalanine or tryptophan. The order of the fields is V gene, clone size, J gene, D gene, CDR3 DNA, CDR3 protein. D genes are given only for firm matches. Clone size is stated in some rows and not others, as once, few, many or a class when expanded.

v_call: TRBV19
clone_size: -
j_call: TRBJ2-7
d_call: TRBD1
cdr3_nt: TGTGCCAGTAGCACCGACAGGGCTAGGGGATACTACGAGCAGTACTTC
cdr3_aa: CASSTDRARGYYEQYF

v_call: TRBV19
clone_size: -
j_call: TRBJ1-1
d_call: -
cdr3_nt: TGTGCCAGTACCCCCCGCCGAGTCATGAACACTGAAGCTTTCTTT
cdr3_aa: CASTPRRVMNTEAFF

v_call: TRBV19
clone_size: -
j_call: TRBJ1-6
d_call: TRBD1
cdr3_nt: TGTGCCAGTAGTAACCGGGACAGTAATTCACCCCTCCACTTT
cdr3_aa: CASSNRDSNSPLHF

v_call: TRBV7-9
clone_size: -
j_call: TRBJ2-2
d_call: -
cdr3_nt: TGTGCCAGCGGGTCTAGCGACACCGGGGAGCTGTTTTTT
cdr3_aa: CASGSSDTGELFF

v_call: TRBV11-2
clone_size: -
j_call: TRBJ1-2
d_call: -
cdr3_nt: TGTGCCAGCAGCTTTTCTGTTAACTATGGCTACACCTTC
cdr3_aa: CASSFSVNYGYTF

v_call: TRBV2
clone_size: once
j_call: TRBJ2-1
d_call: TRBD2
cdr3_nt: TGTGCCAGCAGTCCGCTTTCAGGACTAGCGCTTTACAATGAGCAGTTCTTC
cdr3_aa: CASSPLSGLALYNEQFF

v_call: TRBV28
clone_size: -
j_call: TRBJ2-7
d_call: TRBD1
cdr3_nt: TGTGCCAGCAGTTTACCGGGACAGGGGCTTCAGCAGTACTTC
cdr3_aa: CASSLPGQGLQQYF

v_call: TRBV10-1
clone_size: -
j_call: TRBJ1-5
d_call: -
cdr3_nt: TGCGCCAGCAGTGATCTGTCCGGGTCCAGCAATCAGCCCCAGCATTTT
cdr3_aa: CASSDLSGSSNQPQHF

v_call: TRBV27
clone_size: once
j_call: TRBJ2-6
d_call: -
cdr3_nt: TGTGCCAGCAAGGACTTGGGCTCTGGGGCCAACGTCCTGACTTTC
cdr3_aa: CASKDLGSGANVLTF

v_call: TRBV21-1
clone_size: -
j_call: TRBJ1-5
d_call: -
cdr3_nt: TGTGCCAGCAGCAAAGCCCCGGGACTGCCGAGCAATCAGCCCCAGCATTTT
cdr3_aa: CASSKAPGLPSNQPQHF

v_call: TRBV7-2
clone_size: -
j_call: TRBJ2-7
d_call: -
cdr3_nt: TGTGCCAGCAGCAGCCTGGGGCAGCCATACGAGCAGTACTTC
cdr3_aa: CASSSLGQPYEQYF

v_call: TRBV6-1
clone_size: -
j_call: TRBJ2-3
d_call: -
cdr3_nt: TGTGCCAGCAGCCCACTAGCTCCCCCAGATACGCAGTATTTT
cdr3_aa: CASSPLAPPDTQYF

v_call: TRBV19
clone_size: -
j_call: TRBJ1-1
d_call: TRBD1
cdr3_nt: TGTGCCAGTAGTGCCCGGACAGGGGACACTGAAGCTTTCTTT
cdr3_aa: CASSARTGDTEAFF

v_call: TRBV20-1
clone_size: -
j_call: TRBJ1-2
d_call: -
cdr3_nt: TGCAGTGCCCAAGACAGCCCTGACTACACCTTC
cdr3_aa: CSAQDSPDYTF

v_call: TRBV30
clone_size: -
j_call: TRBJ2-1
d_call: TRBD1
cdr3_nt: TGTGCCTACCGTGCCGTTGGGACAGCCGGTATAAAGAAGGAGTTCTTC
cdr3_aa: CAYRAVGTAGIKKEFF

v_call: TRBV9
clone_size: -
j_call: TRBJ2-3
d_call: TRBD1
cdr3_nt: TGTGCCAGCAGCGTCAGGGACAGGCCCCCAGATACGCAGTATTTT
cdr3_aa: CASSVRDRPPDTQYF

v_call: TRBV29-1
clone_size: -
j_call: TRBJ1-2
d_call: -
cdr3_nt: TGCAGCGTCGAGGACTATTCCTACACCTTC
cdr3_aa: CSVEDYSYTF

v_call: TRBV2
clone_size: -
j_call: TRBJ1-3
d_call: -
cdr3_nt: TGTGCCAGCAGTCCAGGGATGGGAAACACCATATATTTT
cdr3_aa: CASSPGMGNTIYF

v_call: TRBV7-6
clone_size: -
j_call: TRBJ1-5
d_call: TRBD1
cdr3_nt: TGTGCCAGCAGCGCAGGGACAGGGGTCCGCAATCAGCCCCAGCATTTT
cdr3_aa: CASSAGTGVRNQPQHF

v_call: TRBV7-9
clone_size: few
j_call: TRBJ1-6
d_call: TRBD1
cdr3_nt: TGTGCCAGCAGCTTAGGACAGGGGCGGAATTCACCCCTCCACTTT
cdr3_aa: CASSLGQGRNSPLHF

v_call: TRBV2
clone_size: once
j_call: TRBJ2-1
d_call: -
cdr3_nt: TGTGCCAGCAGTACGACAGGAGGCGGCTACAATGAGCAGTTCTTC
cdr3_aa: CASSTTGGGYNEQFF

v_call: TRBV19
clone_size: -
j_call: TRBJ1-1
d_call: -
cdr3_nt: TGTGCCAGTAGCCTTGACACGTTCACTGAAGCTTTCTTT
cdr3_aa: CASSLDTFTEAFF

v_call: TRBV10-3
clone_size: once
j_call: TRBJ1-1
d_call: -
cdr3_nt: TGTGCCACGGGATCACCGGACACTGAAGCTTTCTTT
cdr3_aa: CATGSPDTEAFF

v_call: TRBV19
clone_size: -
j_call: TRBJ1-2
d_call: -
cdr3_nt: TGTGCCAGTAGGAGCGGGGGCACCTTCTATGGCTACACCTTC
cdr3_aa: CASRSGGTFYGYTF

v_call: TRBV5-4
clone_size: -
j_call: TRBJ2-3
d_call: -
cdr3_nt: TGTGCCAGCAAGGCAGGAACAGATACGCAGTATTTT
cdr3_aa: CASKAGTDTQYF

v_call: TRBV7-2
clone_size: -
j_call: TRBJ2-6
d_call: -
cdr3_nt: TGTGCCAGCAGCTTAGGTCCGGGGAATGGGGCCAACGTCCTGACTTTC
cdr3_aa: CASSLGPGNGANVLTF

v_call: TRBV9
clone_size: -
j_call: TRBJ1-5
d_call: TRBD1
cdr3_nt: TGTGCCAGCAGCCGAGGCAGGGGGCCTAACAATCAGCCCCAGCATTTT
cdr3_aa: CASSRGRGPNNQPQHF

v_call: TRBV4-2
clone_size: -
j_call: TRBJ2-3
d_call: TRBD2
cdr3_nt: TGTGCCAGCAGCCAAGAACGGCGGGAGTGGGCAGATACGCAGTATTTT
cdr3_aa: CASSQERREWADTQYF

v_call: TRBV2
clone_size: once
j_call: TRBJ2-3
d_call: TRBD2
cdr3_nt: TGTGCCAGCAGGAGGGGGTCGGGACTAGTCGTCGAGAGGCGGGATACGCAGTATTTT
cdr3_aa: CASRRGSGLVVERRDTQYF

v_call: TRBV5-1
clone_size: -
j_call: TRBJ1-4
d_call: -
cdr3_nt: TGCGCCAGCAGCCGGGACAAACGGAATGAAAAACTGTTTTTT
cdr3_aa: CASSRDKRNEKLFF

v_call: TRBV7-3
clone_size: -
j_call: TRBJ2-1
d_call: TRBD2
cdr3_nt: TGTGCCAGCAGTCCTATATCTAGCGGGCTTTCCTACAATGAGCAGTTCTTC
cdr3_aa: CASSPISSGLSYNEQFF

v_call: TRBV19
clone_size: few
j_call: TRBJ2-1
d_call: TRBD2
cdr3_nt: TGTGCCAGTAGTATACTATGGACTAGCGGGACGATAAGCTCCTACAATGAGCAGTTCTTC
cdr3_aa: CASSILWTSGTISSYNEQFF

v_call: TRBV5-4
clone_size: -
j_call: TRBJ2-3
d_call: TRBD1
cdr3_nt: TGTGCCAGCAGCTTGGGGGCCTCGGGACAGACCACAGATACGCAGTATTTT
cdr3_aa: CASSLGASGQTTDTQYF

v_call: TRBV5-4
clone_size: -
j_call: TRBJ2-1
d_call: TRBD2
cdr3_nt: TGTGCCAGCAGGGCCGGACTAGCGGGGGCTAACAGTCATGAGCAGTTCTTC
cdr3_aa: CASRAGLAGANSHEQFF

v_call: TRBV5-8
clone_size: -
j_call: TRBJ2-5
d_call: TRBD1
cdr3_nt: TGTGCCAGCAGCTTCCGACAGGGTCAAGAGACCCAGTACTTC
cdr3_aa: CASSFRQGQETQYF

v_call: TRBV19
clone_size: -
j_call: TRBJ2-1
d_call: -
cdr3_nt: TGTGCCAGTAGTCCGCGGGACTTCCTTCATGAGCAGTTCTTC
cdr3_aa: CASSPRDFLHEQFF

v_call: TRBV10-3
clone_size: -
j_call: TRBJ2-6
d_call: -
cdr3_nt: TGTGCCATAACCACAGGGCACTCTGGGGCCAACGTCCTGACTTTC
cdr3_aa: CAITTGHSGANVLTF

v_call: TRBV11-3
clone_size: -
j_call: TRBJ2-7
d_call: -
cdr3_nt: TGTGCCAGCAGCCGCGAGCAGGGTTACGAGCAGTACTTC
cdr3_aa: CASSREQGYEQYF

v_call: TRBV7-2
clone_size: -
j_call: TRBJ2-3
d_call: -
cdr3_nt: TGTGCCAGCAGCTTTTGGGGCGGGGGCACAGATACGCAGTATTTT
cdr3_aa: CASSFWGGGTDTQYF